This T cell receptor beta chain emerged from a study of cytomegalovirus exposure and HLA in healthy donors. Germline-derived CDR1 and CDR2 are MNHEY and SMNVEV (reference sequence). V was trimmed by 0 bases and J by 2 bases, leaving 14 bases between them. The CDR3 is 16 amino acids. Researchers ran the PCR with 60 Vbeta and 13 Jbeta primers. Sequencing was performed with immunoSEQ multiplex PCR; in TCRdb, only in-frame clones are kept and a portion is missing. Of about 140,000 clones detected, just under 80% appear once; the ten largest clones hold 2.2%. This TCR derives from a man aged 25-45 years in good health and CMV-seronegative. Sequencing used PBMCs. The gene calls are TRBV27 and TRBJ2-7, with D uncertain. The CDR3 sequence: CASSLSLQPQPYEQYF. The CDR3 nucleotides read TGTGCCAGCAGTTTATCGCTACAGCCTCAGCCCTACGAGCAGTACTTC.